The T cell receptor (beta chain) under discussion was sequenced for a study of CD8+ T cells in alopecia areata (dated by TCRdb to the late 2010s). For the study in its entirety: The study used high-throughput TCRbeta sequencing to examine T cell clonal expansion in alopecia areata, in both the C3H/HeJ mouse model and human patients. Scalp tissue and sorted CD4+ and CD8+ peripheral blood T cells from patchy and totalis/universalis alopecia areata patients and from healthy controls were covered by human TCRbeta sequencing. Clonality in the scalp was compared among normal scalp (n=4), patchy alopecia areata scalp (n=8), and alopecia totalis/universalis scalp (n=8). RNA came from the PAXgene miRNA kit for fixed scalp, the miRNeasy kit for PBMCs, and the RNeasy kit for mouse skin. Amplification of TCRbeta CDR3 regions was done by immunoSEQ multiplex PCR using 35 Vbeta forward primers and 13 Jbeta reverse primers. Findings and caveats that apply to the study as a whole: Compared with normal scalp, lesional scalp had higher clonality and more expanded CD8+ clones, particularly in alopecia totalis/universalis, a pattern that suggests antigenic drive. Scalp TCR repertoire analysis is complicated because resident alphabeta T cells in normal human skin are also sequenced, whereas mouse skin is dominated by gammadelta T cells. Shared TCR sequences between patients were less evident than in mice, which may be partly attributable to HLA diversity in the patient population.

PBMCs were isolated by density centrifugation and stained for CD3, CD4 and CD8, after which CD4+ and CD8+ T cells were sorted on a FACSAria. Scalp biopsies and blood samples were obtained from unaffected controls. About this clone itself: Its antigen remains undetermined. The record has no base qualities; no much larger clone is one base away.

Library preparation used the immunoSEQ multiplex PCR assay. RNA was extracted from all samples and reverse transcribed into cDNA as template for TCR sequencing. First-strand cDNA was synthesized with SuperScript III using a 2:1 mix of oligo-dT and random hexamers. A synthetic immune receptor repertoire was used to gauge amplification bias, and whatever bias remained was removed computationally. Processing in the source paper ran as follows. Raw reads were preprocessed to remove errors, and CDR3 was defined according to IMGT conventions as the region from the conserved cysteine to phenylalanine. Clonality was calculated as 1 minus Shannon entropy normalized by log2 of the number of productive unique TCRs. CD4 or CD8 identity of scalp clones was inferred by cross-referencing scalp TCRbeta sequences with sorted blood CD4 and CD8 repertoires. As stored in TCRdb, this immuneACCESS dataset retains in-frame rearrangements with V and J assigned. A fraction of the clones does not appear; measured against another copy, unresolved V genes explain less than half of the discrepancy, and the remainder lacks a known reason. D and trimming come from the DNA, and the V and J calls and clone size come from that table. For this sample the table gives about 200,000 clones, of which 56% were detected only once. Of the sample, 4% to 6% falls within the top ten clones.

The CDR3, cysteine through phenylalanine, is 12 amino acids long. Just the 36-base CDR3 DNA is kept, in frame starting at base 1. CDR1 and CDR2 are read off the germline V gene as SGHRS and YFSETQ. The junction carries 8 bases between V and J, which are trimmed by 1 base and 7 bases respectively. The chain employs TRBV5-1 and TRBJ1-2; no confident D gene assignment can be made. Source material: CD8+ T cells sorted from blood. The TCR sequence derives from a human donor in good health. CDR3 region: CASSLSTGGYTF. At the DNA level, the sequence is TGCGCCAGCAGCTTGTCGACCGGTGGCTACACCTTC.